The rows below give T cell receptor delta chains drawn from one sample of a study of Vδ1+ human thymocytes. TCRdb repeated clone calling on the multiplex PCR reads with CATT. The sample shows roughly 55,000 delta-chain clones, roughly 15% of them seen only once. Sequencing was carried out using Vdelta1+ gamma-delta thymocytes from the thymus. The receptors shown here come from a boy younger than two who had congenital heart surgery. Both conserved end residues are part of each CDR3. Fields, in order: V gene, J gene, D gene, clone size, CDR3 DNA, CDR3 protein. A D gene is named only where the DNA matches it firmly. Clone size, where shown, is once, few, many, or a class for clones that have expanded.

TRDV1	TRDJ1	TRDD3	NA	TGTGCTCTTGGGGAACCGTTTCTACAAGCACTGGGGGATACCGATAAACTCATCTTT	CALGEPFLQALGDTDKLIF
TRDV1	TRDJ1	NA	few	TGTGCTCTTGGGGAACTAGACCGGGTCCCCCGTTTGTACACCGATAAACTCATCTTT	CALGELDRVPRLYTDKLIF
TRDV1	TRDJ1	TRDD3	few	TGTGCTCTTGGGGACCATACCTTTCCCAGTCAGTACTGGGGGACTCCTTATAAACTCATCTTT	CALGDHTFPSQYWGTPYKLIF
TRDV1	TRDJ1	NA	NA	TGTGCTCTTGGGGAAGATTTCCCCCTAGGGGACACCGATAAACTCATCTTT	CALGEDFPLGDTDKLIF
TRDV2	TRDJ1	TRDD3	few	TGCGCCTGTGAGGGATCCTACTACTGGGGGATACGTGACGCCGATAAACTCATCTTT	CACEGSYYWGIRDADKLIF
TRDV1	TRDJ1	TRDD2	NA	TGTGCTCTTGGGGACCACTTCCTTCCTAGGGTGGGCGCTGACCGAACCGATAAACTCATCTTT	CALGDHFLPRVGADRTDKLIF
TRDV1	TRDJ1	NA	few	TGTGCTCTTGGGGATCTTTCCTACTACCTTACTGGGGTCACCCCTTACACCGATAAACTCATCTTT	CALGDLSYYLTGVTPYTDKLIF
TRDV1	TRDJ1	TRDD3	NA	TGTGCTCTTGGGGAACTAATTGATGGGGGATTCTCACCTGAAGAACTCATCTTT	CALGELIDGGFSPEELIF
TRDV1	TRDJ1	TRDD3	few	TGTGCTCTTGGGGAATCTATCCCCCGTACTGGGGGGCCGTACACCGATAAACTCATCTTT	CALGESIPRTGGPYTDKLIF
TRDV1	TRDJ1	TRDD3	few	TGTGCTCTTGCTACGTCCTGGGGGAAAAATAAACTCATCTTT	CALATSWGKNKLIF
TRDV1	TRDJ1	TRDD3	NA	TGTGCTCTTGGGGAACTCCTTTTCGGCACTGGGGGCTGGTTCACCGATAAACTCATCTTT	CALGELLFGTGGWFTDKLIF
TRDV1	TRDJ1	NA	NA	TGTGCTCTTGGGGAACTATCGCATGATAAACTCATCTTT	CALGELSHDKLIF
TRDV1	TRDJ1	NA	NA	TGTGCTCTTGGGGGACTATATTTTATCCCTGGGTACTGGCGGCCCGATAAACTCATCTTT	CALGGLYFIPGYWRPDKLIF
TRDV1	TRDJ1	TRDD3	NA	TGTGCTCTTGGGTTCCCGATACTGGGGACTAATAAACTCATCTTT	CALGFPILGTNKLIF
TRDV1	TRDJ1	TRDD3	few	TGTGCTCTTGGGGACCCAACCCCTGGGGGATACACCGATAAACTCATCTTT	CALGDPTPGGYTDKLIF